This TCR beta chain originates from a study of shared clonotypes between healthy human individuals (dated by TCRdb to 2020 to 2021). Notes on the research overall: Three men and two women, aged 18 to 49 years, made up the cohort. For each donor, three plates each were used for CD4 naive and CD4 memory, two plates were used for CD8 naive, and one plate was used for CD8 memory. To estimate repertoire size and how much clonotype sharing occurs between individuals, the study deeply sequenced the blood TCR repertoires of a handful of healthy adults. To increase sequencing depth and limit assay-specific biases, different laboratories used diverse techniques to prepare libraries and sequence TCR repertoires. Each donor's leukapheresis produced roughly between about 0.9 and 9.5 billion PBMCs.

General findings and caveats noted by the study authors: Even with the large sequencing depth, rarefaction of the sorted-subset datasets indicated that sequencing was incomplete. When four donors were compared, the shared fraction of clonotypes was about 5% for naive CD4, more than 3% for naive CD8, roughly 2.5% for memory CD4, and 0.4% for memory CD8. Because the study included only a small number of donors, the genetic and exposure-history diversity represented was limited. Larger estimated clonotype richness was generally found for naive subsets than for memory subsets. Pairwise subsampling indicated that sequencing depth was expected to affect the degree of clonotype sharing among donors. Sampling was restricted to blood, and TCR repertoires in tissues likely differ from the TCR repertoires found in blood. Clonotypes shared by all four sorted-subset donors showed higher generation probabilities than non-shared clonotypes.

Points on this clone: This receptor's antigen is unknown. Per-base qualities were not stored, and no clone one base away is much larger.

The donors were healthy, HIV-negative adults who had no recently reported acute infections or vaccinations. All donors were Caucasian adults living in Nashville, Tennessee, USA. Magnetic negative selection was used to enrich CD4+ T cells, after which naive cells were positively selected on CD45RA and the negative fraction became the memory subset. Blood was collected by leukapheresis, and PBMCs were isolated by Ficoll-Histopaque density gradient centrifugation and then cryopreserved in liquid nitrogen vapor phase. Purity and quantity of every magnetically sorted T cell population were checked by analytical flow cytometry. From each sorted fraction, genomic DNA was isolated and quantified by UV absorbance on a Nanodrop 2000c. Germline trimming amounts to 3 bases on V and 5 bases on J, with 13 as the count of junction bases outside the gene matches. As encoded in the germline V gene (reference sequence), CDR1 is SGHKS while CDR2 is YYEKEE. Counted from cysteine to phenylalanine, this CDR3 has 18 amino acids. Here the CDR3 DNA is all that survives: 54 bases in frame from base 1.

Using the deep immunoSEQ assay, multiplex PCR amplified TCR CDR3 regions from genomic DNA. For each cell subset, the extracted genomic DNA was distributed evenly across all wells of several immunoSEQ 96-well plates, and each plate served as one replicate. For sorted subsets, approximately 210 ng of genomic DNA, equivalent to about 30,000 T cell genomes, went into each replicate PCR. Purified libraries were measured with a Qubit 3.0 fluorometer, size-checked on a Bioanalyzer 2100, and measured again with the KAPA Library Quantification kit. Every immunoSEQ 96-well plate was sequenced on a separate single-read 150-cycle Illumina NextSeq 550 flow cell. Processing in the source paper ran as follows. Because only junctional sequences without quality scores were contained in the immunoSEQ output, filtering matching that applied to full-length reads could not be performed. Sequences were annotated with PyIR, a Python wrapper for IgBLAST v1.9, and V/J genes and CDR3 were assigned using IMGT germline references. Reads were filtered out if the reads had weak V/J assignments (E-value above 1e-6), no CDR3, stop codons, out-of-frame junctions, or ambiguous translated residues. V3J clonotypes were defined as sequences sharing an identical inferred V gene, J gene, and CDR3 amino acid sequence. To compute the percentage overlap between repertoires, the number of shared unique clonotypes was divided by the size of the smaller repertoire. Repertoire richness was assessed with RTK rarefaction, the Chao1 estimator, and Recon v2.1 estimates of unobserved clonotypes. For all TCRbeta clonotypes obtained by the gDNA method from a few donors, generation probabilities were computed with OLGA. TCRdb limited this immuneACCESS table to in-frame rearrangements with V and J called. A share of clones is missing; checked studies link under half to unresolved V genes, and the rest is unexplained. The V and J calls and clone size are taken from that table; D and trimming were inferred from the DNA. The sample table lists roughly 1,500,000 clones, 98% of them with a count of one. The ten largest clones add up to roughly 0.42% of the sample.

The sequencing input was naive CD4+ T cells sorted from blood. The sample's cell subset or site label, in plain terms: CD45RA+ positively selected. The sequence links TRBV5-5 to TRBJ2-2, and 10 bases in between align with TRBD1. The TCR originated in a young man in good health. The bases are TGTGCCAGCAGCTCGACAGGGGGCGTCGGGTCGGGGACCGGGGAGCTGTTTTTT. Protein translation: CASSSTGGVGSGTGELFF.